This TCR beta chain was profiled in a study of blood T cell repertoires in COVID-19. Study-level information: Acute and convalescent COVID-19 specimens originated in the United States, Italy and Spain.

The V gene's germline CDR1 is MNHEY and CDR2 SVGEGT. Trimming cost V 3 bases and J 15 bases; bases outside gene matches: 13. This CDR3 has 16 amino acids. Authors' processing steps: Amplification of reference gene primers was used by the study to estimate nucleated cell counts. Assay: immunoSEQ multiplex PCR; the TCRdb copy retains only in-frame clones and omits some. The DNA was the basis for D and trimming; V, J and clone size are from that table. This table has some 52,000 clones, 86% appearing once. Sequencing was performed on peripheral blood. The V gene is TRBV6-2 or TRBV6-3, the J gene TRBJ2-1; TRBD2 matches 14 bases. This clonotype originated in a man in his 70s with acute or convalescent COVID-19. CDR3 amino acids: CASSYGHLGLAGDRFF. CDR3 DNA sequence: TGTGCCAGCAGTTATGGACACTTGGGACTAGCGGGAGATAGGTTCTTC.